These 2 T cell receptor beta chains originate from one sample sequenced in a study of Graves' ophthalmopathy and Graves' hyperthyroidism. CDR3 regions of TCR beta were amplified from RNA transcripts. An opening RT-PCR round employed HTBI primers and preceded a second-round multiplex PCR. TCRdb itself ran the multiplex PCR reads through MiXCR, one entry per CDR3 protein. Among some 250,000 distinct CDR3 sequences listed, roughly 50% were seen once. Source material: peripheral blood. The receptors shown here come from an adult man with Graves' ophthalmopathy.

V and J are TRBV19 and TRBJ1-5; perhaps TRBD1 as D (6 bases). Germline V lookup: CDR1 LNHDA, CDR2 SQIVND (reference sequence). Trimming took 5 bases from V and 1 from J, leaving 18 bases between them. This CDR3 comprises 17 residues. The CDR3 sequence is CASSSFWGAGSNQPQHF. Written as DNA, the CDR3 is TGTGCCAGTAGTTCATTTTGGGGGGCTGGAAGCAATCAGCCCCAGCATTTT.

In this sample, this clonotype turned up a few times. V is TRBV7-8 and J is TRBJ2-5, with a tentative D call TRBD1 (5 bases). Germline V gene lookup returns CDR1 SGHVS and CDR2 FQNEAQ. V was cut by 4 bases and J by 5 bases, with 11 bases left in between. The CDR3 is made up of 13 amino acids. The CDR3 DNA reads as TGTGCCAGCAGCTGGGGCTTGGGGGAGACCCAGTACTTC. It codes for CASSWGLGETQYF.